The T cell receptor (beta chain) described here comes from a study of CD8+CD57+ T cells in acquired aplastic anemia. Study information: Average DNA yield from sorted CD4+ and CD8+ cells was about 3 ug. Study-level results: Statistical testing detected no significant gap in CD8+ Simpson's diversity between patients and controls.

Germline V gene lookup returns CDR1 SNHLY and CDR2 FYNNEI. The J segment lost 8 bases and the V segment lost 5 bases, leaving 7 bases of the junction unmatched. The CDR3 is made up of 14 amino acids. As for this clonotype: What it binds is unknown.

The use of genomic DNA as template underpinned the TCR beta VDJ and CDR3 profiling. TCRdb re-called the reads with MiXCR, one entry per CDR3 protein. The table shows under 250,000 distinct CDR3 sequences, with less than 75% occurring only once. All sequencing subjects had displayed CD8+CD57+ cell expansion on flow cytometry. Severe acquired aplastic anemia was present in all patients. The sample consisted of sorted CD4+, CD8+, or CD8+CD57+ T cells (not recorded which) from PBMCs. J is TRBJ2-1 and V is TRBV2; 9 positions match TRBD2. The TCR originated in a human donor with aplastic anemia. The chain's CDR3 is CASSSGTSPDEQFF. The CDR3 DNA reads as TGTGCCAGCAGTTCCGGGACTAGCCCAGATGAGCAGTTCTTC. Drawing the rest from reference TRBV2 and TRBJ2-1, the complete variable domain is EPEVTQTPSHQVTQMGQEVILRCVPISNHLYFYWYRQILGQKVEFLVSFYNNEISEKSEIFDDQFSVERPDGSNFTLKIRSTKLEDSAMYFCASSSGTSPDEQFFGPGTRLTVL.